The rows below give T cell receptor beta chains drawn from one sample of a study of shared T cell receptors in the human thymus. Profiled with immunoSEQ multiplex PCR; TCRdb holds only in-frame clones, not every one. The data show about 540,000 clones, roughly 74% seen once. A further study also used this sample, focusing on human thymus T cells.

The sequenced sample was thymocytes. These receptors all stem from a boy younger than two with a congenital heart defect. CDR3s include the opening cysteine and the closing phenylalanine or tryptophan. The D gene is left open where the match is weak. Size values are once, few and many counts, or a class for expanded clones, and some rows have none.

cdr3_aa cdr3_nt v_call cdr3_length clone_size d_call j_call
CASSRTITTSGDPYEQYF TGCGCCAGCAGCCGCACGATAACGACTAGCGGTGACCCCTACGAGCAGTACTTC TRBV4-1 18 NA TRBD2 TRBJ2-7
CASSLERQGAYEQYF TGTGCCAGCAGCTTGGAGCGACAGGGGGCTTACGAGCAGTACTTC TRBV5-4 15 once TRBD1 TRBJ2-7
CASSLGGGLTKNIQYF TGTGCCAGCAGCTTAGGTGGAGGGCTAACCAAAAACATTCAGTACTTC TRBV7-9 16 NA NA TRBJ2-4
CAISPSQNTGELFF TGTGCCATCAGCCCATCCCAGAACACCGGGGAGCTGTTTTTT TRBV10-3 14 few NA TRBJ2-2
CSVQENKGGNTIYF TGCAGCGTTCAGGAGAATAAGGGGGGAAACACCATATATTTT TRBV29-1 14 NA NA TRBJ1-3
CASSYSPGGANYGYTF TGTGCCAGCAGTTACTCTCCGGGGGGAGCTAACTATGGCTACACCTTC TRBV6-5 16 NA NA TRBJ1-2
CASNPNREGQYEQYF TGTGCCAGTAACCCAAACCGGGAGGGCCAGTACGAGCAGTACTTC TRBV19 15 NA TRBD2 TRBJ2-7
CASTSNRGVQHF TGTGCCAGCACCTCGAACAGGGGAGTTCAGCATTTT TRBV28 12 NA TRBD1 TRBJ1-5
CASSGPGQNIYGYTF TGTGCCAGCAGCGGACCGGGACAGAACATCTATGGCTACACCTTC TRBV5-6 15 few TRBD1 TRBJ1-2
CAGRYEQYF TGTGCCGGGCGCTACGAGCAGTACTTC TRBV9 9 NA NA TRBJ2-7
CASSVGSNTEAFF TGTGCCAGCAGCGTAGGCAGTAACACTGAAGCTTTCTTT TRBV9 13 once NA TRBJ1-1
CASSEHRGKGYGYTF TGTGCCAGCAGTGAACACAGGGGGAAAGGCTATGGCTACACCTTC TRBV6-1 15 once TRBD1 TRBJ1-2
CAWGGQGKGNGYTF TGTGCCTGGGGAGGACAGGGGAAGGGTAATGGCTACACCTTC TRBV30 14 NA TRBD1 TRBJ1-2
CASSLDVREGDEQFF TGTGCCAGCAGCTTGGATGTAAGAGAGGGCGATGAGCAGTTCTTC TRBV5-6 15 NA NA TRBJ2-1
CASKPGQTLHEQFF TGTGCCAGCAAGCCGGGACAGACCCTACATGAGCAGTTCTTC TRBV7-9 14 NA TRBD1 TRBJ2-1
CASSLDFPDRLGPSGEQFF TGCGCCAGCAGCTTGGACTTTCCCGATCGACTAGGACCCAGCGGTGAGCAGTTCTTC TRBV5-1 19 NA NA TRBJ2-1
CASSLWSTGQTF TGTGCCAGCAGCTTATGGTCGACAGGGCAAACCTTC TRBV7-8 12 NA TRBD1 TRBJ1-2
CASRRESSTDTQYF TGTGCCAGCAGACGGGAATCTAGCACAGATACGCAGTATTTT TRBV6-5 14 NA NA TRBJ2-3
CASSLEARGFLTYEQYF TGTGCCAGCAGCTTAGAGGCCAGGGGGTTTCTAACCTACGAGCAGTACTTC TRBV7-8 17 NA TRBD1 TRBJ2-7
CASSEPLKPNSYEQYF TGTGCCAGCAGTGAACCTCTAAAACCTAACTCCTACGAGCAGTACTTC TRBV6-1 16 once NA TRBJ2-7
CASSFGKVDMSNYGYTF TGTGCCAGCAGTTTCGGTAAAGTTGACATGTCTAACTATGGCTACACCTTC TRBV2 17 NA NA TRBJ1-2
CAIRPCRTSGRCNEQFF TGTGCCATCAGGCCTTGTCGGACTAGCGGGAGATGCAATGAGCAGTTCTTC TRBV10-3 17 NA TRBD2 TRBJ2-1
CASSTQQGPNRGAYGYTF TGTGCCAGCAGTACGCAACAGGGGCCCAACCGAGGCGCCTATGGCTACACCTTC TRBV27 18 NA TRBD1 TRBJ1-2
CASSPPGTGDDYEQYF TGTGCCAGCTCACCTCCCGGGACAGGGGACGACTACGAGCAGTACTTC TRBV18 16 NA TRBD1 TRBJ2-7
CASSLVRHRHNYGYTF TGCGCCAGCAGCTTGGTCCGACACCGTCATAACTATGGCTACACCTTC TRBV5-1 16 NA NA TRBJ1-2
CASSLDRGSTEAFF TGTGCCAGCAGCTTGGATAGGGGGAGCACTGAAGCTTTCTTT TRBV5-4 14 NA NA TRBJ1-1
CASSQDTSTDTQYF TGTGCCAGCAGCCAAGACACTAGCACAGATACGCAGTATTTT TRBV4-2 14 NA NA TRBJ2-3
CASRTGDSNQPQHF TGTGCCAGTAGGACAGGGGATAGCAATCAGCCCCAGCATTTT TRBV19 14 NA TRBD1 TRBJ1-5
CASSFGQGVGDTQYF TGTGCCAGCAGCTTTGGACAGGGGGTGGGAGATACGCAGTATTTT TRBV7-9 15 few TRBD1 TRBJ2-3
CASSLNPGNTGELFF TGTGCCAGCAGCTTAAATCCGGGAAACACCGGGGAGCTGTTTTTT TRBV7-3 15 NA NA TRBJ2-2
CASSFGGGAGGPGELFF TGTGCCAGCAGCTTTGGGGGAGGAGCGGGAGGTCCCGGGGAGCTGTTTTTT TRBV11-3 17 NA TRBD2 TRBJ2-2
CASSQRLAGGNEQYF TGTGCCAGCAGCCAACGACTAGCGGGAGGGAATGAGCAGTACTTC TRBV4-2 15 once TRBD2 TRBJ2-7
CASSPASGRANRDNEQFF TGTGCCAGCAGTCCGGCTAGCGGGAGGGCCAACCGCGACAATGAGCAGTTCTTC TRBV25-1 18 once TRBD2 TRBJ2-1
CAREYEQYF TGTGCCAGAGAGTACGAGCAGTACTTC TRBV14 9 NA NA TRBJ2-7
CASSTLRGPEAFF TGTGCCAGCAGCACCCTCAGGGGGCCTGAAGCTTTCTTT TRBV5-8 13 NA TRBD1 TRBJ1-1
CASSVLTRTGGYEQFF TGTGCCAGCAGCGTCCTCACCCGGACGGGGGGGTATGAGCAGTTCTTC TRBV11-2 16 few TRBD2 TRBJ2-1
CAISESTGGGNQPQHF TGTGCCATCAGTGAGTCGACAGGGGGAGGCAATCAGCCCCAGCATTTT TRBV10-3 16 few TRBD1 TRBJ1-5
CAKEGAHRLSEQYF TGTGCCAAGGAGGGGGCCCACCGCCTGAGCGAGCAGTACTTC TRBV9 14 NA NA TRBJ2-7
CASKPSQAREQYF TGTGCCAGCAAGCCATCCCAGGCGCGCGAGCAGTACTTC TRBV7-8 13 few NA TRBJ2-7
CASSVARGADYGYTF TGTGCCAGCAGCGTAGCGCGGGGCGCGGACTATGGCTACACCTTC TRBV9 15 NA NA TRBJ1-2
CTSSQDEDSYEQYF TGCACCAGCAGCCAAGATGAGGACTCCTACGAGCAGTACTTC TRBV1 14 NA NA TRBJ2-7
CASRPYSPSDQEVGTDTQYF TGTGCCAGCAGACCCTACTCCCCCTCGGATCAGGAGGTCGGCACAGATACGCAGTATTTT TRBV28 20 NA NA TRBJ2-3
CASSLPRDTLTTYEQYF TGTGCCAGCAGCTTACCTCGGGACACCTTGACAACCTACGAGCAGTACTTC TRBV5-4 17 NA NA TRBJ2-7
CASTPGLADDHEQFF TGTGCCAGCACCCCGGGACTAGCGGACGACCACGAGCAGTTCTTC TRBV5-4 15 few TRBD2 TRBJ2-1
CASSPTPGQGGGLNNQPQHF TGTGCCAGCTCACCAACCCCAGGACAGGGAGGAGGGTTGAACAATCAGCCCCAGCATTTT TRBV18 20 NA TRBD1 TRBJ1-5
CASSPRTGRDEQFF TGTGCCAGCTCACCACGGACAGGGAGGGATGAGCAGTTCTTC TRBV18 14 NA NA TRBJ2-1
CASSVTTGGYGYTF TGTGCCAGCAGCGTCACCACAGGCGGCTATGGCTACACCTTC TRBV13 14 NA NA TRBJ1-2
CASSGKRGTGCRGYTF TGTGCCAGCAGCGGGAAGAGGGGGACAGGGTGCCGCGGCTACACCTTC TRBV9 16 NA TRBD1 TRBJ1-2
CASSRPSRDYEQYF TGCGCCAGCAGCCGTCCCAGCCGGGATTACGAGCAGTACTTC TRBV4-1 14 NA NA TRBJ2-7
CSVEALGSQGLAGEETQYF TGCAGCGTTGAAGCCCTTGGATCCCAGGGACTAGCGGGAGAAGAGACCCAGTACTTC TRBV29-1 19 NA TRBD2 TRBJ2-5
CASRLTEGANGYTF TGTGCCAGTAGACTCACAGAGGGCGCAAATGGCTACACCTTC TRBV19 14 NA NA TRBJ1-2
CASSYSRLAGSYEQYF TGTGCCAGCAGTTACTCGAGACTAGCGGGAAGCTACGAGCAGTACTTC TRBV6-5 16 NA TRBD2 TRBJ2-7
CASSIADGESNQPQHF TGTGCCAGTAGTATAGCGGACGGGGAGAGCAATCAGCCCCAGCATTTT TRBV19 16 NA NA TRBJ1-5
CASSLGALSGSLYEQYF TGTGCCAGCAGCTTGGGTGCCCTCAGCGGGAGCCTCTACGAGCAGTACTTC TRBV5-4 17 NA TRBD2 TRBJ2-7